The rows below give T cell receptor beta chains drawn from one sample of a study of shared clonotypes between healthy human individuals. Sequencing used immunoSEQ multiplex PCR; TCRdb keeps in-frame clones, though not all of them. The sample holds 1 million to 1.3 million clones, approximately 80% seen once. Sequencing used memory CD4+ T cells from PBMCs. The source is a man between 18 and 35 years old in good health. Some clones in this sample may be carry-over from other donors' samples. CDR3s include the opening cysteine and the closing phenylalanine or tryptophan. The D gene is left open where the match is weak. Rows may omit the clone size; those that give it use once, few, many or a size class.

J	V	size	D	DNA	CDR3
TRBJ2-7	TRBV5-4	few	-	TGTGCCAGCAGCTTAGGGCCCACGGGAATTGTGTCCTACGAGCAGTACTTC	CASSLGPTGIVSYEQYF
TRBJ2-7	TRBV29-1	-	TRBD2	TGCAGCGTTGTAGGGCTAGCGGGAGCCGAGCAGTACTTC	CSVVGLAGAEQYF
TRBJ1-2	TRBV7-9	-	-	TGTGCCAGCAGCAACCGTAAAGCTGGAAATGGCTACACCTTC	CASSNRKAGNGYTF
TRBJ2-6	TRBV7-2	many	-	TGTGCCAGCAGCCCCGGACGGCACTCTGGGGCCAACGTCCTGACTTTC	CASSPGRHSGANVLTF
TRBJ2-1	TRBV18	many	TRBD2	TGTGCCAGCTCACCACCGATAGGACTAGCGGGCCAGACCGAGGACAATGAGCAGTTCTTC	CASSPPIGLAGQTEDNEQFF
TRBJ2-3	TRBV11-3	-	-	TGTGCCAGCAGCGTTACAAGGGGCACAGATACGCAGTATTTT	CASSVTRGTDTQYF
TRBJ2-7	TRBV10-2	-	TRBD2	TGCGCCAGCAGCCCTAGCGGGAGGACTGACGAGCAGTACTTC	CASSPSGRTDEQYF
TRBJ1-1	TRBV6-6	-	-	TGTGCCAGCCTTTCCCGTCAGGGATTTGAAGCTTTCTTT	CASLSRQGFEAFF
TRBJ2-7	TRBV27	-	-	TGTGCCAGCAGCACGCGGGGCAGGGGGTACGAGCAGTACTTC	CASSTRGRGYEQYF
TRBJ2-1	TRBV6-1	-	TRBD2	TGTGCCAGCAGTGTATTCGGGAGGGAGCAGTTCTTC	CASSVFGREQFF
TRBJ1-1	TRBV6-6	-	-	TGTGCCAGCAGCGGGGTCGGAAACACTGAAGCTTTCTTT	CASSGVGNTEAFF
TRBJ2-7	TRBV29-1	-	-	TGCAGCGTTGAAACTTCGGACGAGCAGTACTTC	CSVETSDEQYF
TRBJ2-3	TRBV2	-	-	TGTGCCAGCAGTGACGAGATGGGTGATACGCAGTATTTT	CASSDEMGDTQYF
TRBJ2-7	TRBV7-9	-	TRBD1	TGTGCCAGCAGCCTCGACAGGGCCTCCCCCTACGAGCAGTACTTC	CASSLDRASPYEQYF
TRBJ2-1	TRBV30	few	TRBD2	TGTGCCTGGAGTGACCTAGCGGTAAACAATGAGCAGTTCTTC	CAWSDLAVNNEQFF
TRBJ2-3	TRBV7-9	-	-	TGTGCCAGCAGCCGTCGCGTCCAGGATTTCACAGATACGCAGTATTTT	CASSRRVQDFTDTQYF
TRBJ2-4	TRBV27	-	-	TGTGCCAGCAGTTACAGGGTATGGGACATTCAGTACTTC	CASSYRVWDIQYF
TRBJ2-7	TRBV7-2	-	-	TGTGCCAGCAGCTTCCTGGGGACCGAGCAGTACTTC	CASSFLGTEQYF
TRBJ1-5	TRBV19	few	-	TGTGCCAGTATGGGGGGCAAATGGGGCAATCAGCCCCAGCATTTT	CASMGGKWGNQPQHF
TRBJ2-7	TRBV11-2	few	-	TGTGCCAGCAGCCAGATGGGGCAAGGGGACGAGCAGTACTTC	CASSQMGQGDEQYF
TRBJ1-3	TRBV5-1	-	-	TGCGCCAGCAGCCAAGACAGCTCTGGAAACACCATATATTTT	CASSQDSSGNTIYF
TRBJ1-4	TRBV14	-	-	TGTGCCAGCAGCCAATTCAGGGGAGGACCGGGAGAAAAACTGTTTTTT	CASSQFRGGPGEKLFF
TRBJ1-1	TRBV5-1	-	-	TGCGCCAGCAGCTTATTGGATTCTCACACTGAAGCTTTCTTT	CASSLLDSHTEAFF
TRBJ2-5	TRBV7-3	-	TRBD1	TGTGCCAGCAGCTTACTCGGACAGGGGGCTGCCGAGACCCAGTACTTC	CASSLLGQGAAETQYF
TRBJ2-1	TRBV5-1	few	-	TGCGCCAGCAGCTCTTCCCAGAACTTCAATGAGCAGTTCTTC	CASSSSQNFNEQFF
TRBJ2-3	TRBV7-3	-	TRBD2	TGTGCCAGCAGCCCGACTAGCGGGGCCTTCACAGATACGCAGTATTTT	CASSPTSGAFTDTQYF
TRBJ1-1	TRBV2	few	-	TGTGCCAGCAGAGGGAGTATGAACACTGAAGCTTTCTTT	CASRGSMNTEAFF
TRBJ2-1	TRBV19	-	TRBD2	TGTGCCAGTAGTAGGGGACTAGCCTTCGACAATGAGCAGTTCTTC	CASSRGLAFDNEQFF
TRBJ1-2	TRBV7-2	-	TRBD1	TGTGCCAGCAGCCCACGGACAGGGGGCGATGGCTACACCTTC	CASSPRTGGDGYTF
TRBJ2-7	TRBV5-1	-	-	TGCGCCAGCAGCGATCCCATAGGCGAGCAGTACTTC	CASSDPIGEQYF
TRBJ1-2	TRBV7-8	-	-	TGTGCCAGCAGCTTAACAGGGCGAAGGGTAACATTCTATGGCTACACCTTC	CASSLTGRRVTFYGYTF
TRBJ2-3	TRBV7-2	-	-	TGTGCCAGCAGCTTATTAGGCGCCACAGATACGCAGTATTTT	CASSLLGATDTQYF
TRBJ2-7	TRBV5-4	once	-	TGTGCCAGCAGCCCCTGGGTTTCGCCCATCTACGAGCAGTACTTC	CASSPWVSPIYEQYF
TRBJ2-5	TRBV30	once	-	TGTGCCTGGAAGGCGACGGAAGAGACCCAGTACTTC	CAWKATEETQYF
TRBJ1-5	TRBV23-1	-	-	TGCGCCAGCAGTCATCCCGACGAAAGTAAGCCCCCCAATCAGCCCCAGCATTTT	CASSHPDESKPPNQPQHF
TRBJ2-5	TRBV5-1	few	TRBD1	TGCGCCAGCAGCTTGGGAGGACAGGGTGGAGAGACCCAGTACTTC	CASSLGGQGGETQYF
TRBJ1-2	TRBV28	-	TRBD1	TGTGCCAGCAGTTGGGGACAGGGAGCCTATGGCTACACCTTC	CASSWGQGAYGYTF
TRBJ2-7	TRBV5-1	-	TRBD1	TGCGCCAGCAGCCCCTGGACAGGGTCATACGAGCAGTACTTC	CASSPWTGSYEQYF
TRBJ2-3	TRBV7-3	-	TRBD2	TGTGCCAGCAGCTTAGGGCTAGCGGGTGTCACAGATACGCAGTATTTT	CASSLGLAGVTDTQYF
TRBJ2-7	TRBV7-9	-	-	TGTGCCAGCAGCCCTAAAGTCGAGCAGTACTTC	CASSPKVEQYF
TRBJ2-1	TRBV7-2	-	-	TGTGCCAGCAGCCTGCAAATAATGGCCAATGAGCAGTTCTTC	CASSLQIMANEQFF
TRBJ2-1	TRBV2	-	-	TGTGCCAGCAGTGAATCCCTGGGGGGCTGGGATGAGCAGTTCTTC	CASSESLGGWDEQFF
TRBJ1-1	TRBV7-2	-	-	TGTGCCAGCAGCATTCTGACTGGGACTGAAGCTTTCTTT	CASSILTGTEAFF
TRBJ1-5	TRBV28	-	-	TGTGCCAGCAGTACCCTAAATCAGCCCCAGCATTTT	CASSTLNQPQHF
TRBJ2-7	TRBV7-3	-	-	TGTGCCAGCAGCTTAACTAGCGGTCTGGTCAACTACGAGCAGTACTTC	CASSLTSGLVNYEQYF
TRBJ1-5	TRBV27	-	TRBD1	TGTGCCAGCAGTTCCGGGACAGGTAATCAGCCCCAGCATTTT	CASSSGTGNQPQHF
TRBJ1-5	TRBV4-1	-	TRBD1	TGCGCCAGCAGCCAGGTCCTCTCCCGACAGGGCATCGTTTTCAATCAGCCCCAGCATTTT	CASSQVLSRQGIVFNQPQHF
TRBJ2-3	TRBV5-1	-	TRBD2	TGCGCCAGCAGCTCGACCGGGACTAGCGGCACAGATACGCAGTATTTT	CASSSTGTSGTDTQYF
TRBJ1-4	TRBV5-1	few	TRBD1	TGCGCCAGCAGCTTAGGGCGGACAGGGGGCGTAGAAAAACTGTTTTTT	CASSLGRTGGVEKLFF
TRBJ1-1	TRBV5-4	few	-	TGTGCCAGCAGCTTGCGGAAGCAGGACACTGAAGCTTTCTTT	CASSLRKQDTEAFF
TRBJ1-1	TRBV9	-	-	TGTGCCAGCAGCGTAGGGGGGGACAACACTGAAGCTTTCTTT	CASSVGGDNTEAFF
TRBJ1-4	TRBV5-8	-	-	TGTGCCAGCAGCTTCCAGGGGTGGGATGAAAAACTGTTTTTT	CASSFQGWDEKLFF
TRBJ1-3	TRBV9	-	-	TGTGCCAGCAGCATAGACCCGGGACGGGGAAACACCATATATTTT	CASSIDPGRGNTIYF
TRBJ2-2	TRBV6-1	-	-	TGTGCCAGCAATGTAGTGCGTCGCGGGGAGCTGTTTTTT	CASNVVRRGELFF